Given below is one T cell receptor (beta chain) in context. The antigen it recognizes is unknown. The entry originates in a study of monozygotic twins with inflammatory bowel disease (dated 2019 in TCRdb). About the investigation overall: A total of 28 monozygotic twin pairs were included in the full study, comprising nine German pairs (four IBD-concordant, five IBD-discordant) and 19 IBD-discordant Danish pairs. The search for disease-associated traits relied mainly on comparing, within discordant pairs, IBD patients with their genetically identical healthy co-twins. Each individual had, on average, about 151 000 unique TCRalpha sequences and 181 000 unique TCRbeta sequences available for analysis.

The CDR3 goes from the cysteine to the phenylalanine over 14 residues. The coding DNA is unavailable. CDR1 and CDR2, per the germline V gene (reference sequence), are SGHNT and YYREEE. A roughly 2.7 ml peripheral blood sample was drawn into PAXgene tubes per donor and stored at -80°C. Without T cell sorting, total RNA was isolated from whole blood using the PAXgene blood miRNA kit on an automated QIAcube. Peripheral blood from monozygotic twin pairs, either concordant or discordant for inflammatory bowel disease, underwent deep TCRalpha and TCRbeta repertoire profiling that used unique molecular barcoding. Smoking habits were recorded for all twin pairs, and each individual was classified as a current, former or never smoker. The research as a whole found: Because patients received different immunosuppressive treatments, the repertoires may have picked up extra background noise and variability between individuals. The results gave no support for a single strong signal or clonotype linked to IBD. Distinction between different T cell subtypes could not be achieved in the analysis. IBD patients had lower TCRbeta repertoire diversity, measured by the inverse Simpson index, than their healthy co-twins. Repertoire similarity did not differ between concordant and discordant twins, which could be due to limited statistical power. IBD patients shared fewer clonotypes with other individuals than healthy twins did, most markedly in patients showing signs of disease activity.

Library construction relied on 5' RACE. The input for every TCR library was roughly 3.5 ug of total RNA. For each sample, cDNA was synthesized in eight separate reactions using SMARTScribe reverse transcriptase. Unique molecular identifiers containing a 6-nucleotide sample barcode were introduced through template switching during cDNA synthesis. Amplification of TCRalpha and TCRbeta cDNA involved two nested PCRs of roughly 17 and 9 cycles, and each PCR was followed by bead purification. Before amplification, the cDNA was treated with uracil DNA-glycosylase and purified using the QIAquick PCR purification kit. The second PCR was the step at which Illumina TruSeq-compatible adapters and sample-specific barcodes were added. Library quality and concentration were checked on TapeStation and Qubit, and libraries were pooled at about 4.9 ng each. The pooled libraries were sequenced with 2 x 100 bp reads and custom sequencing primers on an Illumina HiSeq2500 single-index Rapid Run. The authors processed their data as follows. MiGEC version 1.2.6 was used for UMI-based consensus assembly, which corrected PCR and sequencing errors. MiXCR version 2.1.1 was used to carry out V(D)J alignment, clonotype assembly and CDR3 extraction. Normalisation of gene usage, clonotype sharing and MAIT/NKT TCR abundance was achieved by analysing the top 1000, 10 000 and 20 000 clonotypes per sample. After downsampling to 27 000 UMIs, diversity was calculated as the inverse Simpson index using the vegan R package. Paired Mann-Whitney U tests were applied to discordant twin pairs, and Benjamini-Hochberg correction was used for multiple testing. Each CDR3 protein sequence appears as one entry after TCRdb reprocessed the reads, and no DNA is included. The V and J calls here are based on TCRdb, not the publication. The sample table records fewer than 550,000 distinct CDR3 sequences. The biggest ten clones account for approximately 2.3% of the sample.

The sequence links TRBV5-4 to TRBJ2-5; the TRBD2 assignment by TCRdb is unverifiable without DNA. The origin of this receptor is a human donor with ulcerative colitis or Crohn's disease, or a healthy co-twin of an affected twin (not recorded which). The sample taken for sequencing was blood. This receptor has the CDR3 CASSRSGGKETQYF.